This T cell receptor (beta chain) is drawn from a study of T cells after yellow fever vaccination. The wider study: SMART-Seq v4 Ultra Low Input prepared the low-cell-number fractions. Study results and caveats: The booster saw the reappearance of most primary-vaccination clones (approximately 97% CD4, 70% to 90% CD8). The bulk population could contribute abundant contaminating clonotypes to FACS-sorted repertoires.

This CDR3 is 16 amino acids long. Germline V gene data show CDR1 as SGHTS and CDR2 as YDEGEE. J lost 5 bases, V lost 0 bases, and 4 bases had no gene match. UMIs were added to TCR cDNA along with a universal primer site when it was made by 5'RACE template switching. One entry per CDR3 protein results from TCRdb running MiXCR on the 5' RACE reads. The table has 550,000 or so distinct CDR3 sequences, 15% to 20% seen once. This clonotype was counted only a few times. Its antigen is still unknown. This chain joins TRBV5-8 and TRBJ2-7; TRBD2 aligns across 14 bases. The receptor's source is a man aged 25-40 years who received the YFV17D yellow fever vaccine. The material sequenced was PBMCs, taken 15 days after the yellow fever booster vaccination. CDR3 DNA sequence: TGTGCCAGCAGCTTGGGGCCGGGACTAGCGGGAGACGAGCAGTACTTC. This gives the protein CASSLGPGLAGDEQYF.